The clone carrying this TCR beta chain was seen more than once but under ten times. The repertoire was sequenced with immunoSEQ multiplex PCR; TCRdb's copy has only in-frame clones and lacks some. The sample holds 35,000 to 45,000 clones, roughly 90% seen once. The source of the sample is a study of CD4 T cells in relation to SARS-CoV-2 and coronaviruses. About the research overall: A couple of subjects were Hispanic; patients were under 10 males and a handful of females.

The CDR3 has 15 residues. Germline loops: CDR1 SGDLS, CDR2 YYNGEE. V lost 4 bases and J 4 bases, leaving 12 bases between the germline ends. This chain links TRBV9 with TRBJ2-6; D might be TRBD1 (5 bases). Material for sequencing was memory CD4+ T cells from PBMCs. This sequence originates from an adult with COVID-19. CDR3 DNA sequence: TGTGCCAGCAGCCCGACAGTAGGAGGGGCCAACGTCCTGACTTTC. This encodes CASSPTVGGANVLTF.